This TCR beta chain was identified in a study of T-cell memory formation after mild COVID-19 (dated by TCRdb to 2020 to 2023). Background for the entire study: TCR sequence clusters from the two donors were largely donor specific. The cohort comprised two young, previously healthy adult volunteers, one female and one male. In a couple of donors, T-cell clones that expanded and contracted after mild COVID-19 were tracked by sequencing TCRalpha and TCRbeta repertoires over time.

Ficoll-Paque density gradient centrifugation was the method used to isolate PBMCs. Instrument used: Illumina NovaSeq 6000. Using 5'RACE with constant-segment primers, TCRalpha and TCRbeta cDNA libraries were constructed, with sample barcodes and unique molecular identifiers added in the process. Trizol reagent was used to extract RNA from every sample. Libraries were amplified in two PCR steps, with a second sample barcode and Illumina TruSeq adapters added in the second step. Libraries were sequenced on an Illumina NovaSeq with 2 x 150 bp paired-end reads. Processing in the source paper ran as follows. The reads were demultiplexed and collapsed into UMI-guided consensus sequences using migec v1.2.7. Using mixcr v2.1.11, UMI consensuses were aligned to TRA and TRB V and J templates and then assembled into clonotypes. A clonotype was counted as expanded or contracted only when both edgeR and NoisET called the clonotype significant, with the noise models trained on biological replicates. edgeR calls used a false discovery rate-adjusted p below 0.01 and a log2 fold-change threshold of 1. PCA with hierarchical clustering of max-normalized trajectories of the 1000 most abundant clonotypes was used as exploratory dynamics analysis. Separately sequenced CD4+ and CD8+ repertoires were used to assign the CD4 or CD8 phenotype of responding clones. Using fastp at Q25 and MiXCR, TCRdb reprocessed the public reads and kept productive beta chains. Merged by CDR3 protein, the rows form single entries marked with the most common genes and DNA. TCRdb, not the original authors, processed these V and J calls. Present in this sample are 100,000 to 130,000 distinct CDR3 sequences, approximately 15% of which were seen just once. Jointly, the top ten make up around two fifths of the sample.

The full study reports these points: The second-wave clones that peaked on day 37 were not confirmed to be SARS-CoV-2 specific. Some responding clones were detected in pre-infection memory, suggesting pre-existing cross-reactive memory T cells joined the SARS-CoV-2 response. Contracting CD4+ clones were found mainly in CM and EM memory subsets, while CD8+ clones were enriched in EMRA. Balanced CD4/CD8 phenotypes were observed for clones contracting from day 15 to 85, whereas a bias towards CD4+ was observed for a second wave of clones expanding from day 15 to 37. The study covered only two mild cases, and larger cohorts including severe cases with pre-infection samples were considered necessary.

Comment on this clonotype: Its antigen is currently not known. Nothing much larger sits one base from this clone, and base qualities are not available.

A distance of 23 bases separates the germline ends of V and J, which lose 3 bases and 5 bases respectively. From the germline V gene, CDR1 is SGDLS and CDR2 is YYNGEE. The CDR3 measures 17 amino acids from cysteine to phenylalanine. The sequence is cut down to CDR3 DNA, 51 bases in frame from base 1. The rearrangement joined TRBV9 to TRBJ2-5, with the D call perhaps TRBD1 or TRBD2, each one matching 5 bases. The sequenced sample consisted of PBMCs or a T cell subset sorted from them (not recorded which). The receptor was isolated from a man between 18 and 29 years old who had mild COVID-19 (a few samples of this study predate the infection). The sample titles of this study are shuffled in the database, so cell type and time point are left out; the donor was told from shared clones. The DNA sequence is TGTGCCAGCAGCGAAGGGCTCCGGGACCCCTCATCGGAGACCCAGTACTTC. The encoded protein is CASSEGLRDPSSETQYF.